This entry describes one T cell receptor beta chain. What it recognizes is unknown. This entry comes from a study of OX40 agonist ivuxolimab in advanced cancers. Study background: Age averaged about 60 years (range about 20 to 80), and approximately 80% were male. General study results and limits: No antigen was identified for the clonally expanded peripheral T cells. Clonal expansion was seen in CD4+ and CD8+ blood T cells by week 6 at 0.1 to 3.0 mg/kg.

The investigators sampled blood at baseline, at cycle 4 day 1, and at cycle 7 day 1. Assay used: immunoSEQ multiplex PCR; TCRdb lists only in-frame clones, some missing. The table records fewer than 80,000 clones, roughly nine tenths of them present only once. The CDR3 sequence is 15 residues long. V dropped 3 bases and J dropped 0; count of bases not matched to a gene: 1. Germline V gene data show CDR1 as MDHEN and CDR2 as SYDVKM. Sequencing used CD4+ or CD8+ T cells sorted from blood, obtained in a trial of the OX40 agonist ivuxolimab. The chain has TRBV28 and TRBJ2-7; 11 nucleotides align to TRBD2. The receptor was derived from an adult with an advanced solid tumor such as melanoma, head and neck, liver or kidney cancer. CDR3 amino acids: CASSFGTSGSYEQYF. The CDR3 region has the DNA TGTGCCAGCAGTTTCGGGACTAGCGGCTCCTACGAGCAGTACTTC.